These 19 T cell receptor beta chains were all obtained from the same sample, sequenced in a study of blood T cell repertoires in COVID-19. Assay used: immunoSEQ multiplex PCR; TCRdb lists only in-frame clones, some missing. The sample shows roughly 250,000 clones, approximately 85% of them seen only once. The sample taken for sequencing was PBMCs or T cells enriched from blood (not recorded which). These receptors were collected from a woman aged 25 to 39 who had recovered from COVID-19.

This chain links TRBV5-1 with TRBJ1-6, with D perhaps TRBD1 (6 bases). This CDR3 comprises 14 residues. V was shortened by 3 bases and J by 10 bases, with 14 bases between the two germline ends. Germline-derived CDR1 and CDR2 are SGHRS and YFSETQ. CDR3 sequence: CASSSGGAGSPLHF. In DNA form, the CDR3 reads TGCGCCAGCAGCTCGGGGGGCGCAGGATCACCCCTCCACTTT.

This chain uses TRBV7-9 with TRBJ1-5; D is uncertain. Germline CDR1 SEHNR, CDR2 FQNEAQ (reference sequence). Trimming left V 1 base short and J 2 bases short, with 12 bases between. The CDR3 is 16 amino acids. The CDR3 here is CASSLDRVKGNQPQHF. CDR3 nucleotides: TGTGCCAGCAGCTTAGATCGGGTTAAAGGCAATCAGCCCCAGCATTTT. Filled out from reference TRBV7-9 and TRBJ1-5, the complete variable domain reads DTGVSQNPRHKITKRGQNVTFRCDPISEHNRLYWYRQTLGQGPEFLTYFQNEAQLEKSRLLSDRFSAERPKGSFSTLEIQRTEQGDSAMYLCASSLDRVKGNQPQHFGDGTRLSIL.

Only a few counts were recorded for this clone. V usage is TRBV5-4 and J usage is TRBJ2-7, with D tentatively TRBD2 (5 bases). Trimming took 2 bases from V and 6 from J, leaving 9 bases between them. Germline values: CDR1 SGHNT, CDR2 YYREEE (reference sequence). The CDR3 length is 12 residues. For the CDR3, the DNA is TGTGCCAGCAGCTTTAACGGGGTCGAGCAGTACTTC. Translated, it gives CASSFNGVEQYF.

The V call is TRBV4-1, the J call TRBJ1-4, with D perhaps TRBD1 (6 bases). Per germline, CDR1 MGHRA and CDR2 YSYEKL. V was cut by 1 base and J by 8 bases, with 14 bases left in between. The CDR3 totals 15 residues. The CDR3 reads CASSQGGAGTEKLFF. The CDR3 DNA follows: TGCGCCAGCAGCCAAGGAGGGGCAGGGACAGAAAAACTGTTTTTT.

The chain employs TRBV6-5 and TRBJ1-1, with a possible D match to TRBD1 (5 bases). Germline CDR1 and CDR2: MNHEY and SVGAGI. The CDR3 loop spans 13 amino acids. Deletions cut 10 bases from V and 1 base from J, with 13 bases between. CDR3 residues: CATLTDQNTEAFF. The DNA of the CDR3 is TGTGCCACCCTGACAGACCAGAACACTGAAGCTTTCTTT.

The CDR3 nucleotides read TGTGCCAGCAGCCTCGACAGGGAAAAACTGTTTTTT. It is translated as CASSLDREKLFF. V and J are TRBV2 and TRBJ1-4; maybe TRBD1 (6 bases). The germline CDR1 and CDR2 sequences are SNHLY and FYNNEI. Trimming removed 6 bases at V and 8 bases at J, with 10 bases between. The CDR3 contains 12 residues.

The gene calls are TRBV5-1 and TRBJ1-4, with D perhaps matching TRBD1 (6 bases). This CDR3 contains 15 residues. CDR1 and CDR2 from the germline V gene are SGHRS and YFSETQ. Trimming cost V 0 bases and J 6 bases, with 12 bases left between them. The CDR3: CASSLEAGEYEKLFF. CDR3 in DNA: TGCGCCAGCAGCTTGGAGGCAGGGGAATATGAAAAACTGTTTTTT.

The CDR3: CASTGDRVLYEQYF. CDR3 DNA: TGTGCCAGCACGGGGGACAGGGTACTCTACGAGCAGTACTTC. This chain uses TRBV2 with TRBJ2-7; 9 bases agree with TRBD1. The CDR3 spans 14 residues. The germline gives CDR1 SNHLY, CDR2 FYNNEI. The V and J ends lost 7 bases and 3 bases, in that order; junction bases with no gene match: 7. The complete variable domain, with remaining parts taken from reference TRBV2 and TRBJ2-7, reads EPEVTQTPSHQVTQMGQEVILRCVPISNHLYFYWYRQILGQKVEFLVSFYNNEISEKSEIFDDQFSVERPDGSNFTLKIRSTKLEDSAMYFCASTGDRVLYEQYFGPGTRLTVT.

V is TRBV19 and J is TRBJ2-7, with D perhaps TRBD1 (5 bases). Per the germline V gene, CDR1 is LNHDA and CDR2 is SQIVND (reference sequence). This CDR3 has 12 residues. V shed 6 bases and J shed 2 bases, with 8 bases lying between them. The DNA of the CDR3 is TGTGCCAGTAGGGGCAGGGCCTACGAGCAGTACTTC. Protein: CASRGRAYEQYF. Supplemented by reference TRBV19 and TRBJ2-7, the full variable domain reads DGGITQSPKYLFRKEGQNVTLSCEQNLNHDAMYWYRQDPGQGLRLIYYSQIVNDFQKGDIAEGYSVSREKKESFPLTVTSAQKNPTAFYLCASRGRAYEQYFGPGTRLTVT.

The rearrangement joins TRBV9 to TRBJ2-7; 10 bases agree with TRBD2. The CDR3 has 15 residues. The V gene end was trimmed by 3 bases and the J gene end by 2 bases; junction bases not matched to a gene: 5. Germline values: CDR1 SGDLS, CDR2 YYNGEE. The CDR3 region has the DNA TGTGCCAGCAGCGCCGCTAGCGGGGGAACCTACGAGCAGTACTTC. The encoded protein is CASSAASGGTYEQYF.

This clone was picked up one time. The rearrangement links TRBV18 to TRBJ1-1; D possibly corresponds to TRBD1 (6 bases). The V end lost 0 bases, the J end lost 5 bases, and 13 bases lay between the germline ends. The germline gives CDR1 KGHSH, CDR2 LQKENI. The CDR3 is 15 amino acids. The CDR3, as DNA: TGTGCCAGCTCACCACCGACAGGCGTGGGAACTGAAGCTTTCTTT. This encodes CASSPPTGVGTEAFF.

The V and J genes are TRBV5-4 and TRBJ2-7; D uncertain. This CDR3 region has 12 residues. Per germline, CDR1 SGHNT and CDR2 YYREEE (reference sequence). V lost 0 bases, J lost 7 bases, and 8 bases lay in between. CDR3: CASSLGTLEQYF. CDR3 coding DNA: TGTGCCAGCAGCTTGGGTACTCTGGAGCAGTACTTC.

The V call is TRBV16, the J call TRBJ1-5, with D hard to call. The CDR3 loop spans 12 amino acids. Trimming pared 0 bases from V and 7 bases from J, leaving 4 bases between. Germline CDR1 and CDR2: KGHSY and FQNENV. The CDR3 nucleotides read TGTGCCAGCAGCCAATCTAAACAGCCCCAGCATTTT. Translated: CASSQSKQPQHF.

The chain couples TRBV24-1 to TRBJ1-5; D gene unclear. CDR1 is KGHDR and CDR2 is SFDVKD in the germline V gene. Trimming stripped 5 bases from V and 0 bases from J, with 7 bases between. The CDR3 runs to 14 residues. The CDR3 nucleotides read TGTGCCACCAGTGGTGGCAGTAGCAATCAGCCCCAGCATTTT. Its translation: CATSGGSSNQPQHF.

CDR3 sequence reads: CASSYSNAYEQYF. DNA for the CDR3: TGCGCCAGCAGCTACTCAAATGCCTACGAGCAGTACTTC. The V and J genes are TRBV4-1 and TRBJ2-7; D not resolved. This CDR3 is 13 amino acids long. Trimming took off 5 bases at V and 2 bases at J, with 10 bases between the two ends. CDR1 is MGHRA and CDR2 is YSYEKL in the germline V gene.

The CDR3 spells CASSLEYGGQPQHF. DNA of the CDR3: TGTGCCAGCAGTTTAGAATACGGGGGACAGCCCCAGCATTTT. The V call is TRBV28, the J call TRBJ1-5; D might be TRBD1 (5 bases). Germline V gives CDR1 MDHEN, CDR2 SYDVKM. The CDR3 has 14 amino acids. V shed 2 bases and J shed 7 bases, with 12 bases lying between them.

The V call is TRBV3-1 (or the pseudogene TRBV3-2), the J call TRBJ1-1, with D unresolved. Germline V gives CDR1 LGHDT, CDR2 YNNKEL (reference sequence). This CDR3 is 14 amino acids long. V was shortened by 4 bases and J by 2 bases, with 11 bases between the two germline ends. The CDR3 here is CASSPRGSNTEAFF. In DNA form, the CDR3 reads TGTGCCAGCAGCCCAAGAGGCAGTAACACTGAAGCTTTCTTT.

V and J are TRBV3-1 (or the pseudogene TRBV3-2) and TRBJ1-4; D remains unclear. Germline V gene sequence: CDR1 LGHDT, CDR2 YNNKEL (reference sequence). The CDR3 consists of 11 residues. V dropped 1 base and J dropped 12 bases, with 6 bases sitting between them. CDR3 amino acids: CASSQAAELFF. The CDR3 nucleotides are TGTGCCAGCAGCCAAGCGGCGGAACTGTTTTTT.

This chain connects TRBV30 to TRBJ2-3; D might be TRBD1 (6 bases). CDR1 is GTSNPN, CDR2 SVGIG, per germline (reference sequence). The V end lost 5 bases, the J end lost 5 bases, and 14 bases lay between the germline ends. The CDR3 is 13 amino acids. CDR3 bases: TGTGCCTGGGAGGGGGTGGCAGGAGATACGCAGTATTTT. Translation: CAWEGVAGDTQYF.